This TCR beta chain was found in a study of shared clonotypes between healthy human individuals. Researchers drew on about 90 million PBMCs for genomic DNA from unsorted samples. The sequencing of unsorted PBMC DNA took place on ten immunoSEQ deep assay plates. TCRdb keeps only in-frame clones here, not all; method: immunoSEQ multiplex PCR. The data contain about 510,000 clones, 79% of them seen just once; the ten biggest clones take up 10% to 15%. Trimming took 1 base from V and 1 from J, leaving 11 bases between them. Looked up from germline, CDR1 is SGHRS and CDR2 is YFSETQ. This CDR3 comprises 15 residues. On this clone itself: Antigen specificity is unknown.

Whole-study findings and limits: The genetic and exposure-history diversity represented was limited by few donors.

The source of this sequence is a woman between 40 and 55 years old in good health. Some clones in this sample may be carry-over from other donors' samples. Specimen: PBMCs. V and J are TRBV5-1 and TRBJ1-2; possible D gene TRBD1, 5 bases. This CDR3 reads CASSLNQGYNYGYTF. CDR3 DNA sequence: TGCGCCAGCAGCTTGAATCAGGGCTATAACTATGGCTACACCTTC.